A single sample is the source of the 5 T cell receptor beta chains below, sequenced in a study of T cells in Graves' hyperthyroidism and ophthalmopathy. TCR beta CDR3 region amplification was performed from RNA transcripts. HTBI primers drove first-round RT-PCR of the TCR CDR3. TCRdb redid the calling of the multiplex PCR reads with MiXCR, one entry per CDR3 protein. The sample consists of 300,000 to 400,000 distinct CDR3 sequences, about 15% of them appearing once. Sequences were obtained from blood. The receptor source for this set is a woman aged 25-40 years with Graves' ophthalmopathy.

This clonotype has ten or more counts. The rearrangement links TRBV12-3 or TRBV12-4 to TRBJ1-1; TRBD1 is a possible D gene (5 bases). This CDR3 region has 16 residues. V gave up 3 bases and J gave up 1 base, with 15 bases separating them. The CDR3 DNA sequence: TGTGCCAGCAGTTTCCCCCCAGGGTGGGCGAACACTGAAGCTTTCTTT. Translating it yields CASSFPPGWANTEAFF.

The CDR3 DNA reads TGCAGCGTGCTAGCGGGCCGCGAGCAGTACTTC. It is translated as CSVLAGREQYF. V and J are TRBV29-1 and TRBJ2-7, with 8 positions matching TRBD2. Per germline, CDR1 SQVTM and CDR2 ANQGSEA. V lost 6 bases to trimming and J lost 6 bases; unmatched junction nucleotides: 4. The CDR3 totals 11 residues.

In this sample, this clonotype turned up a few times. CDR3 bases: TGTGCCACCAAACCCCGGGGGGACCACACCGGGGAGCTGTTTTTT. Protein sequence: CATKPRGDHTGELFF. The chain is built from TRBV24-1 and TRBJ2-2, with 7 bases aligning to TRBD2. Per the germline V gene, CDR1 is KGHDR and CDR2 is SFDVKD. The CDR3 runs to 15 residues. After removal of 8 bases from V and 3 bases from J, the junction contained 8 bases not matched to a gene.

CDR3 region: CASRYRRGMNTEAFF. CDR3 DNA sequence: TGTGCCAGCAGATACAGACGGGGGATGAACACTGAAGCTTTCTTT. The chain uses TRBV27 and TRBJ1-1; TRBD1 is a possible D gene (5 bases). V lost 6 bases, J lost 0 bases, and 14 bases lay in between. The germline V gene encodes CDR1 MNHEY and CDR2 SMNVEV (reference sequence). This CDR3 spans 15 amino acids.

This chain connects TRBV20-1 to TRBJ2-7, with 7 bases matching TRBD1. J gave up 8 bases and V 1 base, and 8 bases lay outside the gene matches. The V gene's germline CDR1 is DFQATT and CDR2 SNEGSKA (reference sequence). The CDR3 is 13 residues long. CDR3: CSARVGQGDKQYF. The CDR3, as DNA: TGCAGTGCTAGAGTAGGGCAGGGGGATAAGCAGTACTTC.